The subject of this entry is one T cell receptor beta chain. Its antigen is undetermined. The sample is drawn from a study of OX40 agonist ivuxolimab in advanced cancers. Study context: Ivuxolimab, an agonist antibody against OX40 (CD134), was given to patients. Regarding the study as a whole: Averaging showed that CD8+ T cells had more expanded clones than CD4+ did.

TCRdb's copy holds only in-frame clones and misses some; the assay was immunoSEQ multiplex PCR. Of 65,000 to 90,000 clones in the sample, 91% are singletons; the top ten hold under 9.5%. This CDR3 comprises 15 residues. V shed 0 bases and J shed 4 bases, with 9 bases lying between them. The germline CDR1 and CDR2 sequences are LGHNA and YNFKEQ. This clonotype was obtained from an adult with an advanced solid tumor such as melanoma, head and neck, liver or kidney cancer. This chain joins TRBV4-2 and TRBJ1-4; D is undetermined. The sample here was CD4+ or CD8+ T cells sorted from blood, taken in a trial of the OX40 agonist ivuxolimab. CDR3 in DNA: TGTGCCAGCAGCCAAGATGTAGGAGATAATGAAAAACTGTTTTTT. Residues: CASSQDVGDNEKLFF.